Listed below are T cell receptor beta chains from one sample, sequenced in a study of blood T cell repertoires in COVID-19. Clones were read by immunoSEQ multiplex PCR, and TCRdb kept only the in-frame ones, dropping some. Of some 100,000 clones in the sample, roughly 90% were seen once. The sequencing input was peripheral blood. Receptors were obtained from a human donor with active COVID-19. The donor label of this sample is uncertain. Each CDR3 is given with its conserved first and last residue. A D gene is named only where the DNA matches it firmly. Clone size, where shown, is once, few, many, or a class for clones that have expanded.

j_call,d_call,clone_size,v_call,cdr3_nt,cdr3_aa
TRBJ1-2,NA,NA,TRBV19,TGTGCCAGTAGTATAAACGGGGGAAAGGGCTACACCTTC,CASSINGGKGYTF
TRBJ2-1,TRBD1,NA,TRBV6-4,TGTGCCAGCAGTGACGTCCCCTTTGGGACAGGGTCATACAATGAGCAGTTCTTC,CASSDVPFGTGSYNEQFF
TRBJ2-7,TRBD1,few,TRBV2,TGTGCCAGCAGCTACGGGATGACAGGGGGAAACGAGCAGTACTTC,CASSYGMTGGNEQYF
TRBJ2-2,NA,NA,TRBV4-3,TGCGCCAGCAGCCAAGATCTAGTGGGGGGGGCCGGCGGGGAGCTGTTTTTT,CASSQDLVGGAGGELFF
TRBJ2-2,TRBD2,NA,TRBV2,TGTGCCAGGGAAAGCGGGACTAGCGGGGGCCAAAACACCGGGGAGCTGTTTTTT,CARESGTSGGQNTGELFF
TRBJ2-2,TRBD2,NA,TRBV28,TGTGCCAGCAGTTTACGCGGGGGGCCCACCGGGGAGCTGTTTTTT,CASSLRGGPTGELFF
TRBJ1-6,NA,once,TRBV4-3,TGCGCCAGCAGCCAAGATGGCAGGAATTCACTCCTCCACTTT,CASSQDGRNSLLHF
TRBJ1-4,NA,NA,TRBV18,TGTGCCAGCTCACCCGCAGATAATGCAACTAATGAAAAACTGTTTTTT,CASSPADNATNEKLFF
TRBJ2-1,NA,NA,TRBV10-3,TGTGCCATCAGTGATGCGGGTCAGGGGTTTGAGCAGTTCTTC,CAISDAGQGFEQFF
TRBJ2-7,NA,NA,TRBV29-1,TGCAGCGCATACTCCGGGGGCGAGCAGTACTTC,CSAYSGGEQYF
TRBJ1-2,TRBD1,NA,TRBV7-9,TGTGCCAGCAGCCTGACGACAGGGAACTATGGCTACACCTTC,CASSLTTGNYGYTF
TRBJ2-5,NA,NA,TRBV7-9,TGTGCCAGCAGCTCGGGCCAAGAGACCCAGTACTTC,CASSSGQETQYF